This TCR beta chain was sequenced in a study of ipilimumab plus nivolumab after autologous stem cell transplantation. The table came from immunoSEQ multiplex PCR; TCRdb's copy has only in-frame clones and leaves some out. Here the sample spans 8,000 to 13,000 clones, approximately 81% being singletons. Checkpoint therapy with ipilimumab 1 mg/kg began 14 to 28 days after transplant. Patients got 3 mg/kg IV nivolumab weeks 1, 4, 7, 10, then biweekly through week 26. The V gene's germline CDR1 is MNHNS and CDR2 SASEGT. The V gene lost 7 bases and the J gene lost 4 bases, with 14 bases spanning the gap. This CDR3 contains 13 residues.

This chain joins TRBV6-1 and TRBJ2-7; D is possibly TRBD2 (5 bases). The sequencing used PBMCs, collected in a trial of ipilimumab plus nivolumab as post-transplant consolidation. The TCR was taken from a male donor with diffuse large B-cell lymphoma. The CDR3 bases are TGTGCCAGCATCAGCAACGGGAAGTACGAGCAGTACTTC. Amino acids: CASISNGKYEQYF.